This TCR beta chain emerged from a study of blood T cells in healthy people across ages. Peripheral blood from each donor was collected in a volume of about 10 milliliters. No fewer than 5.5 micrograms of total RNA were isolated from every sample. The ends lost 3 bases at V and 5 bases at J; junction bases unmatched: 14. CDR3 length: 20 residues. Looked up from germline, CDR1 is MNHEY and CDR2 is SMNVEV (reference sequence). This clonotype has just one count. A sample-barcoded 5' primer and a J-beta primer mix were used in a second PCR of roughly 6 to 11 cycles. A 12-random-nucleotide template-switch adaptor tagged each cDNA molecule. Sequencing of every sample gave 2.5 million or more CDR3-containing paired-end reads. TCRdb called the 5' RACE reads again in MiXCR, with one record for every CDR3 protein. The sample includes 700,000 or so distinct CDR3 sequences, 40% to 50% seen only once; the top ten take 25% to 35%.

The V call is TRBV27, the J call TRBJ2-2, with 14 nucleotides matching TRBD2. The origin of this receptor is an elderly man in good health. Input material: blood. The CDR3 region is CASSFGLAGGRFTRTGELFF. DNA of the CDR3: TGTGCCAGCAGTTTCGGACTAGCGGGGGGCCGGTTCACCAGAACCGGGGAGCTGTTTTTT.